This TCR beta chain was recorded in a study of T cell changes during pregnancy in multiple sclerosis. The repertoire was sequenced with immunoSEQ multiplex PCR; TCRdb's copy has only in-frame clones and lacks some. The sample records about 42,000 clones, 84% being singletons. This clone was counted a single time. CDR3 length: 16 residues. Germline CDR1 is LGHNT and CDR2 is FRNRAP. With 2 bases clipped from V and 4 bases from J, the junction kept 7 bases outside the gene matches. Source: CD4+ T cells from peripheral blood mononuclear cells, taken before pregnancy. The TCR comes from a female donor with multiple sclerosis, enrolled in a pregnancy study. The chain links TRBV12-5 to TRBJ2-7, with 11 nucleotides matching TRBD2. This CDR3 reads CASGLRLAGGGYEQYF. The DNA of the CDR3 is TGTGCTAGTGGTTTGAGATTAGCGGGAGGGGGATACGAGCAGTACTTC.